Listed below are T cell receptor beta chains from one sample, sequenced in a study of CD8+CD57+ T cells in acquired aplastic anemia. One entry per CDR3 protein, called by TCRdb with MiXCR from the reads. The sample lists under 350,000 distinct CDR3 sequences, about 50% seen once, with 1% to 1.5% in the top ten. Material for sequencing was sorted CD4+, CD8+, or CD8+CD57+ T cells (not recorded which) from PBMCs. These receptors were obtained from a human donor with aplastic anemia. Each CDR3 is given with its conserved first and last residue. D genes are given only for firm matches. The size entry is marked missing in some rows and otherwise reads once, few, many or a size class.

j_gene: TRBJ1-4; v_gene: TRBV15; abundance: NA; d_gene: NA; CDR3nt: TGTGCCACCAGCAGAGATAAGGGGCCTAATGAAAAACTGTTTTTT; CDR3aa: CATSRDKGPNEKLFF
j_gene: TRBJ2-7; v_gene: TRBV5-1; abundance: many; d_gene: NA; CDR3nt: TGCGCCAGCAGCTTTAGGAACGAGCAGTACTTC; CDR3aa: CASSFRNEQYF
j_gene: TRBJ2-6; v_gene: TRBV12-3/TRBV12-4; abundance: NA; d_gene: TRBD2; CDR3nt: TGTGCCAGCAGTTTAGAATGGGGGGGGGGTACTGGGGCCAACGTCCTGACTTTC; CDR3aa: CASSLEWGGGTGANVLTF
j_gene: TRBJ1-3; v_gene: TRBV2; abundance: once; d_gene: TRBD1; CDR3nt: TGTGCCAGCAGTGGCGGGACAGGGGCAGCGGGAAACACCATATATTTT; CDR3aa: CASSGGTGAAGNTIYF
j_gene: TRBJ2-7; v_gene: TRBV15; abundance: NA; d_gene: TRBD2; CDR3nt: TGTGCCACCAGCCTTGGGACTAGCGGACCACACTACGAGCAGTACTTC; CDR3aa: CATSLGTSGPHYEQYF
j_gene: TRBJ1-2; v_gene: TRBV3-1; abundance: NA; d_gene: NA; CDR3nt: TGTGCCAGCAGCCAAGCGGCGGCGTTAAGAGAGGGCTACACCTTC; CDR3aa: CASSQAAALREGYTF
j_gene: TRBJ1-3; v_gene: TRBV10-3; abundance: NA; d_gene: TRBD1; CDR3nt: TGTGCCATCAGTGAGCAGGGGGCATGGGGAAACACCATATATTTT; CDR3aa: CAISEQGAWGNTIYF
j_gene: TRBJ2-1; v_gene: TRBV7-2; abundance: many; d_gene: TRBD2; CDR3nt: TGTGCCAGCTCAGCGGGAGTATACAATGAGCAGTTCTTC; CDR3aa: CASSAGVYNEQFF
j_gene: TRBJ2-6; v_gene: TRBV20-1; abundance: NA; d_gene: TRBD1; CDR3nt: TGCAGTGCTACCCCCAAGGACAGGGGGAATAATGGGGCCAACGTCCTGACTTTC; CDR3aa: CSATPKDRGNNGANVLTF
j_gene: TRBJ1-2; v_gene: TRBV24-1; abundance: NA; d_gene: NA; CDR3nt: TGTGCCACCAGTGATTTGGGTAACTATGGCTACACCTTC; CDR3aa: CATSDLGNYGYTF